One sample yielded the 4 T cell receptor beta chains listed below, sequenced in a study of technical replicates of blood from a handful of donors. The assay was immunoSEQ multiplex PCR, and TCRdb's table has in-frame clones only and misses some. Of about 89,000 clones in the sample, approximately 94% are singletons; the top ten hold 0.2% to 0.3%. The source material was T cells isolated from PBMCs. The receptors were gathered from a human donor in good health.

The chain recombines TRBV28 with TRBJ1-1; D unresolved. Germline V gene data show CDR1 as MDHEN and CDR2 as SYDVKM. Between the trimmed V and J ends, which lost 5 bases and 10 bases, there was a span of 11 bases. The CDR3 has 11 amino acids. CDR3 in DNA: TGTGCCAGCAGTAGTGTACTAGGAGCTTTCTTT. The encoded protein is CASSSVLGAFF.

This chain's CDR3 is CASSLSGASTLGEQYF. CDR3 nucleotides: TGCGCCAGCAGCTTGAGTGGGGCCAGCACCCTAGGCGAGCAGTACTTC. The chain carries TRBV5-1 and TRBJ2-7; D is perhaps TRBD1 (5 bases). The CDR3 runs to 16 residues. Germline CDR1 SGHRS, CDR2 YFSETQ. Trimming removed 1 base from V and 6 bases from J, with 20 bases in between.

V is TRBV10-3 and J is TRBJ1-1; 9 bases match TRBD1. Germline V gene sequence: CDR1 ENHRY, CDR2 SYGVKD. J lost 7 bases, V lost 8 bases, and 14 bases had no gene match. The CDR3 sequence is 15 residues long. DNA of the CDR3: TGTGCCATCGCCCGAGACGGACAGGGGATAATTGAAGCTTTCTTT. It is translated as CAIARDGQGIIEAFF.

This clone was picked up one time. CDR3 sequence reads: CAARWGTGNYGYTF. The CDR3 bases are TGTGCCGCCCGGTGGGGGACAGGGAACTATGGCTACACCTTC. The chain couples TRBV27 to TRBJ1-2; 9 nucleotides match TRBD1. Germline loops: CDR1 MNHEY, CDR2 SMNVEV (reference sequence). V lost 11 bases to trimming and J lost 2 bases; unmatched junction nucleotides: 9. The CDR3 extends over 14 amino acids.